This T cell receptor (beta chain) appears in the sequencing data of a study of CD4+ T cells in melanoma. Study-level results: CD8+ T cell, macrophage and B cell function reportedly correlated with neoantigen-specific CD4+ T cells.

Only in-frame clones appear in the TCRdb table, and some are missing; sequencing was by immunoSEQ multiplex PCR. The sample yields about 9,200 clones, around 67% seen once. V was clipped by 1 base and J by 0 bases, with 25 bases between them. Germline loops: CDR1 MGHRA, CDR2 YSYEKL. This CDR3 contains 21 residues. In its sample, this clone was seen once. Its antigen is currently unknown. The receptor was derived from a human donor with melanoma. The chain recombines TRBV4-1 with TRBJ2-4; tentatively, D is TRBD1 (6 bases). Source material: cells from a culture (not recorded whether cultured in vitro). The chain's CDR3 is CASSQVLTPPGVTIAKNIQYF. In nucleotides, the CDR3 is TGCGCCAGCAGCCAAGTTCTTACCCCGCCAGGGGTCACAATAGCCAAAAACATTCAGTACTTC.